Following are 17 T cell receptor beta chains from one sample sequenced in a study of a mutant IDH1 vaccine in newly diagnosed glioma. Using immunoSEQ multiplex PCR, the repertoire was profiled, and TCRdb retains in-frame clones only, with some absent. The sample shows around 99,000 clones, about four fifths of them seen only once. Indicated time point: baseline, week 1 (first vaccination visit). As to treatment: pre-vaccination baseline after standard-of-care therapy. The input for sequencing was PBMCs, taken from a glioma patient treated with radiotherapy, temozolomide or both. The receptor source for this set is a man aged 40-49 years with glioma.

The chain employs TRBV5-1 and TRBJ2-7; 11 bases match TRBD1. This CDR3 region has 14 residues. V shed 3 bases, J shed 6 bases, and the junction held 5 bases outside the gene matches. Germline V gene lookup returns CDR1 SGHRS and CDR2 YFSETQ. The CDR3 nucleotides read TGCGCCAGCAGCTGGGGACAGGGGGTGGGCGAGCAGTACTTC. Its translation: CASSWGQGVGEQYF. Full variable domain (remainder filled in from reference TRBV5-1 and TRBJ2-7): KAGVTQTPRYLIKTRGQQVTLSCSPISGHRSVSWYQQTPGQGLQFLFEYFSETQRNKGNFPGRFSGRQFSNSRSEMNVSTLELGDSALYLCASSWGQGVGEQYFGPGTRLTVT.

This clone has at least ten counts. This rearrangement joins TRBV10-3 to TRBJ1-5; a possible D gene is TRBD1 (5 bases). The V gene lost 10 bases and the J gene lost 3 bases, with 13 bases spanning the gap. Germline CDR1 and CDR2: ENHRY and SYGVKD. The CDR3 length is 13 residues. The CDR3 sequence: CATSGGPNQPQHF. The CDR3 nucleotides are TGTGCCACCAGCGGGGGACCCAATCAGCCCCAGCATTTT.

This chain uses TRBV23-1 with TRBJ2-7; D is possibly TRBD1 or TRBD2 (5 bases each). Being an ORF, TRBV23-1 has a function that is uncertain. V was cut by 3 bases and J by 3 bases, with 21 bases left in between. CDR3 size: 17 residues. The CDR3 is CASSHYGGQGINYEQYF. The CDR3 DNA reads TGCGCCAGCAGTCACTACGGCGGGCAGGGCATTAACTACGAGCAGTACTTC.

The chain has TRBV9 and TRBJ1-1; 12 bases are shared with TRBD1. The germline V gene has CDR1 SGDLS and CDR2 YYNGEE. The CDR3 length is 16 residues. The V gene end was trimmed by 2 bases and the J gene end by 5 bases; junction bases not matched to a gene: 7. CDR3 protein: CASSVGTGGEGTEAFF. DNA for the CDR3: TGTGCCAGCAGCGTCGGGACAGGGGGCGAGGGAACTGAAGCTTTCTTT.

This sequence joins TRBV7-6 and TRBJ1-2; weak D call: TRBD1 (6 bases). V was clipped by 5 bases and J by 4 bases, with 17 bases between them. The CDR3 runs 15 residues. Germline V gives CDR1 SGHVS, CDR2 FNYEAQ. CDR3 nucleotides: TGTGCCAGCAGCGCAAATTTGGACAGCCTCTATGGCTACACCTTC. As protein: CASSANLDSLYGYTF.

This clone was detected only once. At one end, the junction sequence differs from germline, possibly due to a read error. V and J are TRBV7-2 and TRBJ1-5; D not certain. The CDR3 is 17 residues long. Looked up from germline, CDR1 is SGHTA and CDR2 is FQGNSA. The CDR3 bases are TGCGCCAGCAGCCAAGAACCATGGGGTTACGGCAATCAGCCCCAGCATTTT. Its protein product is CASSQEPWGYGNQPQHF.

This rearrangement joins TRBV7-3 to TRBJ2-5; a weak D match, TRBD2 (6 bases). Between the trimmed V and J ends, which lost 5 bases and 2 bases, there was a span of 15 bases. Germline CDR1 and CDR2: SGHTA and FQGTGA. The CDR3 extends over 15 amino acids. The CDR3 DNA reads as TGTGCCAGCAGCCCCCGGGGAGGCCTTCAAGAGACCCAGTACTTC. The encoded protein is CASSPRGGLQETQYF.

Note on this clone: A much larger clone differs from this one at a single base, so this may be a read error. The chain uses TRBV5-8 and TRBJ2-5, with 7 bases identical to TRBD1. CDR1 SGHTS and CDR2 YDEGEE come from the germline V gene. J gave up 5 bases and V 2 bases, and 3 bases lay outside the gene matches. CDR3 length equals 13 residues. CDR3 nucleotides: TGTGCCAGCAGCTTATTCAGGGGGGAGACCCAGTACTTC. It codes for CASSLFRGETQYF.

The chain links TRBV5-6 to TRBJ1-2; D gene uncertain. Trimming shortened V by 2 bases and J by 6 bases, and 17 bases separated the two germline ends. CDR1 and CDR2 from the germline V gene are SGHDT and YYEEEE. This CDR3 region has 15 residues. The CDR3 here is CASSFGGSPADGYTF. DNA for the CDR3: TGTGCCAGCAGCTTTGGAGGGTCCCCGGCGGATGGCTACACCTTC.

This chain's CDR3 is CASSPNTGKFSYEQYF. Written as DNA, the CDR3 is TGTGCCAGCAGCCCAAATACGGGGAAATTCTCCTACGAGCAGTACTTC. The genes are TRBV7-8 and TRBJ2-7; maybe TRBD2 (5 bases). The CDR3 extends over 16 amino acids. Per the germline V gene, CDR1 is SGHVS and CDR2 is FQNEAQ. V was pared by 5 bases and J by 0 bases, with 17 bases between.

The rearrangement joins TRBV29-1 to TRBJ2-7; 8 bases are a match to TRBD1. V shed 6 bases and J 4 bases; nucleotides not matched to a gene: 8. Germline V gene sequence: CDR1 SQVTM, CDR2 ANQGSEA. This CDR3 has 13 amino acids. DNA of the CDR3: TGCAGCGTGGCAGGACAGGGCAAGTACGAGCAGTACTTC. Amino acid sequence: CSVAGQGKYEQYF.

There are a few counts of this clone. V usage is TRBV6-1 and J usage is TRBJ2-3; D perhaps matches TRBD1 (6 bases). This CDR3 comprises 13 residues. Trimming pared 2 bases from V and 11 bases from J, leaving 14 bases between. Germline V gene sequence: CDR1 MNHNS, CDR2 SASEGT. Written as DNA, the CDR3 is TGTGCCAGCAGTGAATGGCTAGGGGGTGGGCAGTATTTT. It encodes CASSEWLGGGQYF.

The rearrangement joins TRBV9 to TRBJ2-3, with 11 bases matching TRBD2. In germline, CDR1 is SGDLS, CDR2 YYNGEE. Trimming cost V 3 bases and J 5 bases; bases outside gene matches: 2. The CDR3 extends over 14 amino acids. The DNA for the CDR3 is TGTGCCAGCAGCGCTAGCGGGGGGCAAGATACGCAGTATTTT. This sequence encodes CASSASGGQDTQYF.

The CDR3 protein is CSASWDTQYF. The CDR3 bases are TGCAGTGCTAGTTGGGATACGCAGTATTTT. The rearrangement joins TRBV20-1 to TRBJ2-3; D ambiguous. CDR1 DFQATT and CDR2 SNEGSKA come from the germline V gene (reference sequence). The CDR3 length is 10 residues. V was trimmed by 3 bases and J by 6 bases, leaving 4 bases between them.

This chain joins TRBV6-5 and TRBJ1-6; D ambiguous. CDR3 size: 12 residues. Germline V gene data show CDR1 as MNHEY and CDR2 as SVGAGI. With 0 bases removed from V and 9 bases from J, the gap between germline ends came to 3 bases. CDR3: CASSYSSSPLHF. The CDR3 nucleotides read TGTGCCAGCAGTTACTCGAGTTCACCCCTCCACTTT.

This clone was seen a few times. The chain carries TRBV30 and TRBJ1-4; no clear D gene. Germline assignment: CDR1 GTSNPN and CDR2 SVGIG (reference sequence). Trimming took 1 base from V and 7 from J, leaving 13 bases between them. The CDR3 contains 14 residues. The CDR3: CAWSAGPFGEKLFF. CDR3 coding DNA: TGTGCCTGGAGTGCCGGGCCCTTCGGTGAAAAACTGTTTTTT.

The chain couples TRBV5-1 to TRBJ2-2; D may be TRBD2 (6 bases). Trimming removed 2 bases from V and 5 bases from J, with 16 bases in between. Germline loops: CDR1 SGHRS, CDR2 YFSETQ. The CDR3 contains 16 residues. CDR3 DNA: TGCGCCAGCAGCTTAGACGGGAGAAGTGGGACCGGGGAGCTGTTTTTT. Protein product: CASSLDGRSGTGELFF.